Listed here is a single T cell receptor (beta chain). This record comes from a study of blood T cell repertoires in COVID-19. Trimming pared 1 base from V and 5 bases from J, leaving 13 bases between. CDR1 is SGHRS, CDR2 YFSETQ, per germline. The CDR3 contains 16 residues. TCRdb's table, derived via immunoSEQ multiplex PCR, lists solely in-frame clones and lacks some. There are some 150,000 clones in the sample; roughly 85% occur only once, and 1% to 1.2% lies in the top ten. The receptor was isolated from a middle-aged man with acute or convalescent COVID-19. Sequenced input: peripheral blood. The gene calls are TRBV5-1 and TRBJ1-6; tentatively, D is TRBD1 (5 bases). CDR3 sequence (DNA): TGCGCCAGCAGCTTGTCCCGACAGCCTAATAATTCACCCCTCCACTTT. It encodes CASSLSRQPNNSPLHF.